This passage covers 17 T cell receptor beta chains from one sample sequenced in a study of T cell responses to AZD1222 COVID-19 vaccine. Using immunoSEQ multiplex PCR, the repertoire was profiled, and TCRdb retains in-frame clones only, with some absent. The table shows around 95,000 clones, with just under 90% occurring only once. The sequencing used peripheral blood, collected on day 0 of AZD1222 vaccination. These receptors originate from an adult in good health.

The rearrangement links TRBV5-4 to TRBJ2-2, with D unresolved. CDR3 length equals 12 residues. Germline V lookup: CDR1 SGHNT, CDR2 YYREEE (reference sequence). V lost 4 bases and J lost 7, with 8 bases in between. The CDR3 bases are TGTGCCAGCAGCCTACCGAGCGGGGAGCTGTTTTTT. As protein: CASSLPSGELFF.

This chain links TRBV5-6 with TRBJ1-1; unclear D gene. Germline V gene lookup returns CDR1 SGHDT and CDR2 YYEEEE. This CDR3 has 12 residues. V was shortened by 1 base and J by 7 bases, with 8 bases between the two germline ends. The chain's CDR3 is CASSLLSDEAFF. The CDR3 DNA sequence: TGTGCCAGCAGCTTGTTGTCAGATGAAGCTTTCTTT.

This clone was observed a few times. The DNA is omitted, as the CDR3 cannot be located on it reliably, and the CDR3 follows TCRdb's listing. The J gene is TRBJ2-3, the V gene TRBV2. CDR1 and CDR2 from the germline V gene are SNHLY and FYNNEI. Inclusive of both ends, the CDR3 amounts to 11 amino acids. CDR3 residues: CASILGDTQYF.

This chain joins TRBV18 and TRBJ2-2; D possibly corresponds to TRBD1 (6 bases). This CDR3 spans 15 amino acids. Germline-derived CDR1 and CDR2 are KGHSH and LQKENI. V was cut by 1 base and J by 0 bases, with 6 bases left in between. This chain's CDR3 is CASSPQGANTGELFF. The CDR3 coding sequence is TGTGCCAGCTCACCACAGGGGGCGAACACCGGGGAGCTGTTTTTT.

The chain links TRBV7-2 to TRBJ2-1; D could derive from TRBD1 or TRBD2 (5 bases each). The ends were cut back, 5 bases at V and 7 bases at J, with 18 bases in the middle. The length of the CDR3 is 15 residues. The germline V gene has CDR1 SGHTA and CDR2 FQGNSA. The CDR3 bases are TGTGCCAGCAGCCCAGCGGCAGGGTTATCGAATGAGCAGTTCTTC. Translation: CASSPAAGLSNEQFF.

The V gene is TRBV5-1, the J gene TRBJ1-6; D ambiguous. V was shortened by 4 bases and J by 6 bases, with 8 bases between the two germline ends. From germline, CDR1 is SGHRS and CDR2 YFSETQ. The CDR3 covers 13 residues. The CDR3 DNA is TGCGCCAGCAGCACGAGACCTAATTCACCCCTCCACTTT. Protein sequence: CASSTRPNSPLHF.

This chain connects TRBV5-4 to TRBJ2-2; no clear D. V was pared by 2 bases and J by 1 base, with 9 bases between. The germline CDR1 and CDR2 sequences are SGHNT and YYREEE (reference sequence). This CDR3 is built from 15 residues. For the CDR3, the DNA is TGTGCCAGCAGCTTTGGCGGAAAGAACACCGGGGAGCTGTTTTTT. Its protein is CASSFGGKNTGELFF.

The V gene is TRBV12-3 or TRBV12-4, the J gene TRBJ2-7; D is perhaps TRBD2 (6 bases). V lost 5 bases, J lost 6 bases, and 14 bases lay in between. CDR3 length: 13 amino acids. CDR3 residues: CASSRLGESEQYF. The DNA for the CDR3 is TGTGCCAGCAGTAGACTAGGGGAGAGCGAGCAGTACTTC.

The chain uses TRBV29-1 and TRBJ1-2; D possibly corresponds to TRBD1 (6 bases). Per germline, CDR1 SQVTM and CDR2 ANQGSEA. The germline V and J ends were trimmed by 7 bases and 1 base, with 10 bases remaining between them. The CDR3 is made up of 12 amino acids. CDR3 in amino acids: CSARDNNYGYTF. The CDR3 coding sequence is TGCAGCGCAAGGGACAATAACTATGGCTACACCTTC.

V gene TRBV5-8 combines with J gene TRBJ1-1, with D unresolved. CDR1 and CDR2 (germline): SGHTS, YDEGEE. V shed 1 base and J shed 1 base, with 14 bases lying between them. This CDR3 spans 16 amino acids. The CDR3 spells CASSLKGFGSNTEAFF. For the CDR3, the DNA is TGTGCCAGCAGCTTGAAGGGTTTTGGTTCGAACACTGAAGCTTTCTTT.

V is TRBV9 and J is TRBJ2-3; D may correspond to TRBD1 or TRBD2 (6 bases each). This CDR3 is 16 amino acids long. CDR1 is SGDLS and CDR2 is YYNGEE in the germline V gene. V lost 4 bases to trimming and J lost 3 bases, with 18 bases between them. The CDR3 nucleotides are TGTGCCAGCAGCATAGGAGGGGGTTCGAGGACAGATACGCAGTATTTT. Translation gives CASSIGGGSRTDTQYF.

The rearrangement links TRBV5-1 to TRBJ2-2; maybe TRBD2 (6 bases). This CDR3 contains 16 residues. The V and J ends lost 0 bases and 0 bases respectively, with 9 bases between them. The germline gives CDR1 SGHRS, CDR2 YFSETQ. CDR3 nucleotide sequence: TGCGCCAGCAGCTTGGATCCGGGAGCGAACACCGGGGAGCTGTTTTTT. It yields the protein CASSLDPGANTGELFF.

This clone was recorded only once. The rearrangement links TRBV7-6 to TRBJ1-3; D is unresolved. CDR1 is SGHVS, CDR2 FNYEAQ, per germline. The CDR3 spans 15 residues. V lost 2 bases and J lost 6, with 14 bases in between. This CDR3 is CASSLSQSLLNTIYF. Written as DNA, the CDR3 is TGTGCCAGCAGCTTAAGCCAGAGCTTACTAAACACCATATATTTT.

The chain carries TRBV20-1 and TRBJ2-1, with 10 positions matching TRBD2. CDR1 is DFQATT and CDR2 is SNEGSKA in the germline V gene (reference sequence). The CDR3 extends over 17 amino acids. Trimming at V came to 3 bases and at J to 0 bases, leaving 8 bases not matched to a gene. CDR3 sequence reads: CSASPSGGRSSYNEQFF. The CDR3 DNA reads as TGCAGTGCTAGTCCTAGCGGGGGCCGAAGCTCCTACAATGAGCAGTTCTTC.

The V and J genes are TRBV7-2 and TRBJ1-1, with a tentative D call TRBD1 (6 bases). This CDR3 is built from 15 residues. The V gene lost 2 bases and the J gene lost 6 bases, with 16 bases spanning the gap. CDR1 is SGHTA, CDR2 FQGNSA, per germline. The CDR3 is CASSLPRGLRAEAFF. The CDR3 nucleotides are TGTGCCAGCAGCTTACCGCGGGGGCTGAGGGCTGAAGCTTTCTTT.

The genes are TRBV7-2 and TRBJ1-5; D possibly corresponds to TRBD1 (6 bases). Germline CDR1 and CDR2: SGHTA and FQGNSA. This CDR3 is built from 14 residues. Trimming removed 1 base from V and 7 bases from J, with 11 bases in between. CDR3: CASSLGGDTQPQHF. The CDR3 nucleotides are TGTGCCAGCAGCTTAGGTGGGGACACACAGCCCCAGCATTTT.

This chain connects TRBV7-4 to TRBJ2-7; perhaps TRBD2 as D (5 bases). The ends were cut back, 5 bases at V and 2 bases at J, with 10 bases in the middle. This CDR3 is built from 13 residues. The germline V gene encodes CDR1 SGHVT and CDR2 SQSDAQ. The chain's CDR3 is CASSPSGTYEQYF. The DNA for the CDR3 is TGTGCCAGCAGCCCTTCGGGAACCTACGAGCAGTACTTC.